Below, 9 T cell receptor beta chains from the same sample are listed, as sequenced in a study of Graves' ophthalmopathy and Graves' hyperthyroidism. Transcripts of RNA were the source for amplifying TCR beta CDR3 regions. Scientists carried out first-round RT-PCR using HTBI primers and then a second-round multiplex PCR. One entry per CDR3 protein, called by TCRdb with MiXCR from the multiplex PCR reads. The sample has about 700,000 distinct CDR3 sequences; approximately 39% are singletons. Input material: peripheral blood. These receptors all come from an adult man with Graves' ophthalmopathy.

This clonotype showed up just a few times. The rearrangement uses TRBV6-6 and TRBJ2-7; the D gene is possibly TRBD2 (6 bases). Germline loops: CDR1 MNHNY, CDR2 SVGAGI (reference sequence). This CDR3 comprises 14 residues. The ends were cut back, 4 bases at V and 5 bases at J, with 15 bases in the middle. CDR3 amino acids: CASSLFGGVHEQYF. The CDR3 bases are TGTGCCAGCAGTTTATTCGGAGGGGTCCACGAGCAGTACTTC.

The chain is built from TRBV19 and TRBJ1-1; 9 bases map to TRBD1. The ends lost 3 bases at V and 8 bases at J; junction bases unmatched: 4. The CDR3 runs to 13 residues. Germline assignment: CDR1 LNHDA and CDR2 SQIVND (reference sequence). The CDR3 protein is CASSIGTGNEAFF. CDR3 in DNA: TGTGCCAGTAGTATTGGGACAGGGAACGAAGCTTTCTTT.

This clonotype was detected ten times or more. The rearrangement joins TRBV2 to TRBJ1-2, with 9 bases lining up with TRBD1. The ends lost 6 bases at V and 2 bases at J; junction bases unmatched: 7. The CDR3 totals 15 residues. Germline assignment: CDR1 SNHLY and CDR2 FYNNEI. The CDR3 region is CASRIQGAPNYGYTF. CDR3 in DNA: TGTGCCAGCAGAATACAGGGGGCGCCCAACTATGGCTACACCTTC.

This clonotype came up many times. V is TRBV19 and J is TRBJ2-7, with a tentative D call TRBD1 (6 bases). V was shortened by 3 bases and J by 0 bases, with 21 bases between the two germline ends. The germline V gene has CDR1 LNHDA and CDR2 SQIVND (reference sequence). The CDR3 consists of 18 residues. The CDR3: CASSMPGEGTTNSYEQYF. The CDR3 DNA follows: TGTGCCAGTAGTATGCCGGGTGAGGGGACAACGAACTCCTACGAGCAGTACTTC.

This clonotype has at least ten counts. J is TRBJ1-4 and V is TRBV9; 7 nucleotides line up with TRBD1. Trimming removed 3 bases from V and 8 bases from J; junction bases left unmatched: 7. The CDR3 is 14 residues long. Per the germline V gene, CDR1 is SGDLS and CDR2 is YYNGEE. Here the CDR3 reads CASSGGQVGEKLFF. DNA for the CDR3: TGTGCCAGCAGCGGCGGACAGGTCGGCGAAAAACTGTTTTTT.

A note on this clonotype: It may be a read error: a sequence one base away is much more abundant. J is TRBJ2-5 and V is TRBV12-3 or TRBV12-4; tentatively, D is TRBD2 (6 bases). This CDR3 is built from 15 residues. Trimming took off 5 bases at V and 7 bases at J, with 20 bases between the two ends. CDR3 nucleotide sequence: TGTGCCAGCAGTACCCGGGGCCAGAGGAGGGGGACCCAGTACTTC. Its protein is CASSTRGQRRGTQYF.

This clonotype has ten or more counts. This chain joins TRBV7-8 and TRBJ1-6; 12 nucleotides line up with TRBD1. Germline trimming cut 0 bases from V and 13 bases from J; bases unmatched to any gene: 7. Germline CDR1 reads SGHVS; CDR2 reads FQNEAQ. This CDR3 region has 16 residues. For the CDR3, the DNA is TGTGCCAGCAGCTTAGCGCACGGGACAGGGGGCTGGCCCCTCCACTTT. This gives the protein CASSLAHGTGGWPLHF.

This clonotype was found many times. The chain is built from TRBV2 and TRBJ2-7, with D perhaps TRBD1 (5 bases). This CDR3 comprises 13 residues. Germline CDR1 is SNHLY and CDR2 is FYNNEI. Between the trimmed V and J ends, which lost 6 bases and 0 bases, there was a span of 9 bases. The CDR3, as DNA: TGTGCCAGCAGACGACAGAGCTCCTACGAGCAGTACTTC. Translated, it gives CASRRQSSYEQYF. The full variable domain, its missing parts supplied by reference TRBV2 and TRBJ2-7, is EPEVTQTPSHQVTQMGQEVILRCVPISNHLYFYWYRQILGQKVEFLVSFYNNEISEKSEIFDDQFSVERPDGSNFTLKIRSTKLEDSAMYFCASRRQSSYEQYFGPGTRLTVT.

On this clonotype itself: Just one base apart from a much larger clone, this may be a read error. The chain joins TRBV12-3 or TRBV12-4 to TRBJ1-1; D might be TRBD1 (5 bases). The CDR3 runs to 15 residues. The CDR3 is CASTPKGRSNIEAFF. CDR3 sequence (DNA): TGTGCCAGCACCCCAAAGGGGAGGAGTAACATTGAAGCTTTCTTT.